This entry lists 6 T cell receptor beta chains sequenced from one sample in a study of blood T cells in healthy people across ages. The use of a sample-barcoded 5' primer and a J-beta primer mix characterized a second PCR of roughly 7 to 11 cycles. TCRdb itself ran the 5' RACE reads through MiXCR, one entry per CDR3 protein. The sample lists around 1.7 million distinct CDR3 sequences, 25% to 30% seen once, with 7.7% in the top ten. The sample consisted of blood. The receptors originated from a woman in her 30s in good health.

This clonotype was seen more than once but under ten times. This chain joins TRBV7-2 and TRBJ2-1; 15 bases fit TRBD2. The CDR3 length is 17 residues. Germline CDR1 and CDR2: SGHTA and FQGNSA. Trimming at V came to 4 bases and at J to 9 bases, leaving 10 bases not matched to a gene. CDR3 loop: CASSSRAGLAGGGEQFF. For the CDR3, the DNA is TGTGCCAGCAGCTCCCGTGCAGGACTAGCGGGAGGGGGTGAGCAGTTCTTC.

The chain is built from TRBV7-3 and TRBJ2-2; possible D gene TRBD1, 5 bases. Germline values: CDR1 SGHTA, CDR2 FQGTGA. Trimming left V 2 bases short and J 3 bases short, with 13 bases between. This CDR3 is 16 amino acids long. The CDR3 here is CASSLPTDSYTGELFF. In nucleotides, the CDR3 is TGTGCCAGCAGCTTACCTACAGACAGTTACACCGGGGAGCTGTTTTTT.

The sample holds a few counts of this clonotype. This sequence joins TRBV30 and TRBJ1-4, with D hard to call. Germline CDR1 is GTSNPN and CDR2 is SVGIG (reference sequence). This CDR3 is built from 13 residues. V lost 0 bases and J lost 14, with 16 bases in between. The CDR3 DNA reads TGTGCCTGGAGTGTACGTGCAGGTATAGGGCTGTTTTTT. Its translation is CAWSVRAGIGLFF.

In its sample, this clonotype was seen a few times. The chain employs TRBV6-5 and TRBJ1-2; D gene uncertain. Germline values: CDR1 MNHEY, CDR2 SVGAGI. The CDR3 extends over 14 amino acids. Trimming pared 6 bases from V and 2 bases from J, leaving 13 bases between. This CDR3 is CASRRATRNYGYTF. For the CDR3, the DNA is TGTGCCAGCAGAAGGGCTACAAGAAACTATGGCTACACCTTC.

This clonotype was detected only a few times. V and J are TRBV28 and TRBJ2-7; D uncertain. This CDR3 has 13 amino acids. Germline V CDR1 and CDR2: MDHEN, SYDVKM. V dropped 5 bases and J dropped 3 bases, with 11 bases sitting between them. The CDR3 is CASSTGTFYEQYF. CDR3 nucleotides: TGTGCCAGCAGTACGGGCACCTTCTACGAGCAGTACTTC.

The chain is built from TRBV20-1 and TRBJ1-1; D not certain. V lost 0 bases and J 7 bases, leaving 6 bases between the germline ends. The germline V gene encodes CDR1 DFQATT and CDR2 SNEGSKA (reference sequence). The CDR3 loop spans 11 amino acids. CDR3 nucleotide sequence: TGCAGTGCTAGAGAAGGGAATGAAGCTTTCTTT. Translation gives CSAREGNEAFF.